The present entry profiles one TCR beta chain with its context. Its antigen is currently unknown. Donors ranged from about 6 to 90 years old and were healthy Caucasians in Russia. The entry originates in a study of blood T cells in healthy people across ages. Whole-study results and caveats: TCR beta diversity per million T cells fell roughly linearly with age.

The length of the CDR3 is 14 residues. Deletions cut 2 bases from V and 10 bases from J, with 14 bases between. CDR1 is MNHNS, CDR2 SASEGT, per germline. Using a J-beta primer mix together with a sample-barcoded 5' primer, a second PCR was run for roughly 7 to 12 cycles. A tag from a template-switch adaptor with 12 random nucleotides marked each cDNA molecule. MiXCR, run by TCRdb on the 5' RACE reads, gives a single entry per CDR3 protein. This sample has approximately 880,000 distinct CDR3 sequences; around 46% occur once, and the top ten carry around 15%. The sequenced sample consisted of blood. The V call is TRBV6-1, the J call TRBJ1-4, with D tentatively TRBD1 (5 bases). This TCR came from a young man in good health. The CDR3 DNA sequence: TGTGCCAGCAGTGAAATGGGGACCCCTCGAAAACTGTTTTTT. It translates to CASSEMGTPRKLFF.